The 32 T cell receptor beta chains reported below all come from one sample, sequenced in a study of graft-versus-host responses after intestinal transplantation. Repertoires were generated with immunoSEQ multiplex PCR, while TCRdb's copy carries only in-frame clones and drops some. This sample yields 20,000 to 25,000 clones, of which roughly 94% are seen a single time; around 0.56% belongs to the top ten. This specimen consisted of PBMCs, obtained 156 days after intestinal transplant. Receptors were obtained from a human patient who received an intestinal transplant, so some T cells may come from the graft donor.

The V gene is TRBV2, the J gene TRBJ2-1, with 9 bases identical to TRBD2. The CDR3 has 15 residues. Trimming at V came to 8 bases and at J to 6 bases, leaving 11 bases not matched to a gene. Germline V gene lookup returns CDR1 SNHLY and CDR2 FYNNEI. The CDR3, as DNA: TGTGCCAGCTCGTCTGGGGGACTAGCAGTCAATGAGCAGTTCTTC. Protein product: CASSSGGLAVNEQFF.

The V call is TRBV13, the J call TRBJ2-7; D gene uncertain. From germline, CDR1 is PRHDT and CDR2 FYEKMQ (reference sequence). This CDR3 is built from 11 residues. V was clipped by 0 bases and J by 5 bases, with 2 bases between them. Written as DNA, the CDR3 is TGTGCCAGCAGCTTAGGCGACGAGCAGTACTTC. This sequence encodes CASSLGDEQYF.

CDR3 DNA: TGTGCCAGCAGCTTGGGTGGGGGAAGGAATGAGCAGTTCTTC. It is translated as CASSLGGGRNEQFF. The rearrangement uses TRBV5-4 and TRBJ2-1, with D possibly called TRBD1 or TRBD2 (5 bases each). Germline lookup yields CDR1 SGHNT and CDR2 YYREEE (reference sequence). Between the trimmed V and J ends, which lost 0 bases and 7 bases, there was a span of 11 bases. The CDR3 loop spans 14 amino acids.

Here the CDR3 reads CAWSRHSIYGYTF. The CDR3 DNA follows: TGTGCCTGGAGCCGCCACAGCATCTATGGCTACACCTTC. The chain has TRBV30 and TRBJ1-2; D unresolved. Germline CDR1 and CDR2: GTSNPN and SVGIG (reference sequence). The CDR3 is made up of 13 amino acids. With 3 bases removed from V and 4 bases from J, the gap between germline ends came to 12 bases.

This chain connects TRBV6-5 to TRBJ1-1, with TRBD1 matching over 7 bases. CDR1 and CDR2 from the germline V gene are MNHEY and SVGAGI. CDR3 length equals 15 residues. V shed 6 bases and J 4 bases; nucleotides not matched to a gene: 11. The CDR3 loop reads CASREQAGGGTEAFF. CDR3 DNA sequence: TGTGCCAGCAGAGAACAGGCAGGGGGTGGCACTGAAGCTTTCTTT.

This clone was seen only once. V usage is TRBV29-1 and J usage is TRBJ2-3, with 11 bases fitting TRBD1. CDR1 is SQVTM and CDR2 is ANQGSEA in the germline V gene. Trimming cost V 6 bases and J 3 bases; bases outside gene matches: 8. The CDR3 is 15 residues long. The CDR3 protein is CSVALGTGGTDTQYF. The DNA for the CDR3 is TGCAGCGTCGCCCTGGGGACAGGGGGAACAGATACGCAGTATTTT.

As concerns this clone: An end of the junction does not agree with germline; a read error may underlie this. This rearrangement joins TRBV7-9 to TRBJ1-2; 9 nucleotides agree with TRBD1. The CDR3 contains 19 residues. Looked up from germline, CDR1 is SEHNR and CDR2 is FQNEAQ (reference sequence). The CDR3 here is CASNLPLFPSETGGGGYTF. CDR3 bases: TGTGCCAGCAACTTACCCCTCTTTCCTTCCGAGACAGGGGGAGGAGGCTACACCTTC.

The chain links TRBV5-4 to TRBJ2-3; 7 nucleotides match TRBD1. Germline CDR1 reads SGHNT; CDR2 reads YYREEE (reference sequence). Trimming at V came to 1 base and at J to 5 bases, leaving 1 base not matched to a gene. This CDR3 is 13 amino acids long. Written as DNA, the CDR3 is TGTGCCAGCAGCTTGCAGGGGGAAGATACGCAGTATTTT. Translated: CASSLQGEDTQYF.

The J gene is TRBJ1-5, the V gene TRBV5-4; TRBD1 agrees at 8 bases. V dropped 1 base and J dropped 5; count of bases not matched to a gene: 5. Germline V CDR1 and CDR2: SGHNT, YYREEE (reference sequence). The CDR3 runs to 15 residues. CDR3 protein: CASSLYPGGDQPQHF. As DNA, the CDR3 is TGTGCCAGCAGCTTGTACCCAGGGGGCGATCAGCCCCAGCATTTT.

The V call is TRBV28, the J call TRBJ1-6; D is possibly TRBD1 (6 bases). The ends were cut back, 6 bases at V and 9 bases at J, with 21 bases in the middle. Germline CDR1 MDHEN, CDR2 SYDVKM. The CDR3 covers 16 residues. CDR3 protein: CASSPRGQSPGSPLHF. DNA of the CDR3: TGTGCCAGCAGCCCTCGCGGACAGTCCCCAGGTTCACCCCTCCACTTT.

The chain links TRBV9 to TRBJ2-3; weak D call: TRBD1 (5 bases). This CDR3 is built from 15 residues. Trimming left V 3 bases short and J 1 base short, with 12 bases between. Germline CDR1 reads SGDLS; CDR2 reads YYNGEE. CDR3 nucleotides: TGTGCCAGCAGCGATTCAGGGTATGGCACAGATACGCAGTATTTT. This sequence encodes CASSDSGYGTDTQYF.

The chain uses TRBV7-9 and TRBJ2-1; 9 bases map to TRBD1. Trimming removed 10 bases from V and 6 bases from J; junction bases left unmatched: 4. The germline CDR1 and CDR2 sequences are SEHNR and FQNEAQ (reference sequence). This CDR3 region has 12 residues. The DNA of the CDR3 is TGTGCCACTAGGACAGGGGTCAATGAGCAGTTCTTC. This sequence encodes CATRTGVNEQFF.

The chain carries TRBV5-6 and TRBJ2-1; TRBD1 aligns across 9 bases. V shed 5 bases, J shed 4 bases, and the junction held 4 bases outside the gene matches. The length of the CDR3 is 14 residues. CDR1 SGHDT and CDR2 YYEEEE come from the germline V gene. The CDR3 DNA follows: TGTGCCAGCAGGTCCGGGACAGGGTACAATGAGCAGTTCTTC. Protein sequence: CASRSGTGYNEQFF.

J is TRBJ1-5 and V is TRBV27, with D tentatively TRBD1 (5 bases). The CDR3 has 13 amino acids. The V gene's germline CDR1 is MNHEY and CDR2 SMNVEV (reference sequence). Trimming cost V 3 bases and J 3 bases, with 6 bases left between them. The CDR3 sequence: CASSLGHNQPQHF. The DNA for the CDR3 is TGTGCCAGCAGTTTGGGGCACAATCAGCCCCAGCATTTT.

The chain has TRBV13 and TRBJ2-2, with D possibly being TRBD2 (6 bases). There are 16 residues in the CDR3. Germline V gives CDR1 PRHDT, CDR2 FYEKMQ (reference sequence). The V end was cut by 4 bases, the J end by 5 bases, with 17 bases between. CDR3 nucleotides: TGTGCCAGCAGCTCCGTGGTAGAGCGGGTAACCGGGGAGCTGTTTTTT. Its protein is CASSSVVERVTGELFF.

The V call is TRBV9, the J call TRBJ2-3, with 12 bases fitting TRBD2. The CDR3 is 19 amino acids. V lost 0 bases to trimming and J lost 2 bases; unmatched junction nucleotides: 10. The germline CDR1 and CDR2 sequences are SGDLS and YYNGEE. For the CDR3, the DNA is TGTGCCAGCAGCGTAGTTTCCGGACTAGCGGGAAATCCCACAGATACGCAGTATTTT. It yields the protein CASSVVSGLAGNPTDTQYF.

The CDR3 DNA sequence: TGTGCCAGCTCAAAACAGGGGGACTATGGCTACACCTTC. Protein sequence: CASSKQGDYGYTF. The chain combines TRBV18 with TRBJ1-2, with 8 bases lining up with TRBD1. The CDR3 extends over 13 amino acids. The germline V gene encodes CDR1 KGHSH and CDR2 LQKENI. V lost 5 bases to trimming and J lost 3 bases; unmatched junction nucleotides: 2.

J is TRBJ2-7 and V is TRBV7-2; D perhaps matches TRBD2 (5 bases). Germline assignment: CDR1 SGHTA and CDR2 FQGNSA. Trimming removed 5 bases at V and 3 bases at J, with 8 bases between. The length of the CDR3 is 12 residues. This CDR3 is CASSEDFYEQYF. As DNA, the CDR3 is TGTGCCAGCAGCGAGGACTTCTACGAGCAGTACTTC.

CDR3 DNA: TGTGCCAGCAGCCCCCAGGTATCGGGCACCTACGAGCAGTACTTC. This encodes CASSPQVSGTYEQYF. The V call is TRBV6-6, the J call TRBJ2-7; D is undetermined. CDR3 length equals 15 residues. The V and J ends lost 6 bases and 2 bases respectively, with 17 bases between them. Germline CDR1 reads MNHNY; CDR2 reads SVGAGI (reference sequence).

CDR3 residues: CASRDGRSYEQYF. CDR3 nucleotide sequence: TGTGCCAGCCGGGACGGAAGGTCCTACGAGCAGTACTTC. The rearrangement uses TRBV13 and TRBJ2-7; the D gene could be TRBD1 or TRBD2 (5 bases each). V was pared by 8 bases and J by 1 base, with 12 bases between. The germline V gene has CDR1 PRHDT and CDR2 FYEKMQ (reference sequence). The CDR3 totals 13 residues.

The CDR3 coding sequence is TGTGCAAGTCGCTTACAGACTAGAGGGACTGAAGCTTTCTTT. It encodes CASRLQTRGTEAFF. This sequence joins TRBV12-2 and TRBJ1-1. TRBV12-2 constitutes a pseudogene. This CDR3 is 14 amino acids long.

The gene calls are TRBV18 and TRBJ2-2, with unresolved D. This CDR3 has 16 residues. Germline V gene lookup returns CDR1 KGHSH and CDR2 LQKENI. Trimming removed 2 bases at V and 0 bases at J, with 10 bases between. Written as DNA, the CDR3 is TGTGCCAGCTCACCATTCGAAAGAACGAACACCGGGGAGCTGTTTTTT. Its translation: CASSPFERTNTGELFF.

This chain links TRBV5-8 with TRBJ2-7; 9 positions agree with TRBD1. V was pared by 4 bases and J by 3 bases, with 2 bases of the junction left unmatched. The CDR3 covers 13 residues. Germline CDR1 reads SGHTS; CDR2 reads YDEGEE. CDR3 DNA: TGTGCCAGCAGCGTGACAGGGGGCTACGAGCAGTACTTC. Residues: CASSVTGGYEQYF.

The J gene is TRBJ1-2, the V gene TRBV29-1; TRBD1 agrees at 7 bases. V trimming: 6 bases; J trimming: 8 bases; junction bases outside the gene matches: 6. This CDR3 contains 11 residues. Germline lookup yields CDR1 SQVTM and CDR2 ANQGSEA. This chain's CDR3 is CSVVNRGGYTF. The CDR3 region has the DNA TGCAGCGTGGTGAACAGGGGAGGCTACACCTTC. The full variable domain, completed using reference TRBV29-1 and TRBJ1-2, is SAVISQKPSRDICQRGTSLTIQCQVDSQVTMMFWYRQQPGQSLTLIATANQGSEATYESGFVIDKFPISRPNLTFSTLTVSNMSPEDSSIYLCSVVNRGGYTFGSGTRLTVV.

The rearrangement links TRBV12-5 to TRBJ2-7; a possible D gene is TRBD2 (6 bases). The germline CDR1 and CDR2 sequences are LGHNT and FRNRAP. There are 14 residues in the CDR3. The V end lost 5 bases, the J end lost 0 bases, and 11 bases lay between the germline ends. CDR3: CASGQRRGSYEQYF. The CDR3 DNA is TGTGCTAGTGGTCAGCGGCGGGGCTCCTACGAGCAGTACTTC.

J is TRBJ1-2 and V is TRBV5-1, with D perhaps TRBD1 (5 bases). V lost 4 bases and J 5 bases, leaving 21 bases between the germline ends. Germline loops: CDR1 SGHRS, CDR2 YFSETQ. CDR3 size: 16 residues. The CDR3 bases are TGCGCCAGCAGCAACCGGACACGGGTAGTGCGTTATGGCTACACCTTC. Protein: CASSNRTRVVRYGYTF.

This sequence joins TRBV30 and TRBJ2-1; D gene unclear. This CDR3 has 12 residues. Trimming left V 0 bases short and J 8 bases short, with 8 bases between. Germline CDR1 and CDR2: GTSNPN and SVGIG (reference sequence). The CDR3 region has the DNA TGTGCCTGGAGTGTACGGTTGGATGAGCAGTTCTTC. This translates into CAWSVRLDEQFF.

As DNA, the CDR3 is TGTGCCAGCAGCCCAGGGGGATACACTGAAGCTTTCTTT. Residues: CASSPGGYTEAFF. This rearrangement joins TRBV5-8 to TRBJ1-1, with TRBD1 identical over 7 bases. CDR1 and CDR2 (germline): SGHTS, YDEGEE. V gave up 4 bases and J gave up 3 bases; unmatched junction bases: 3. This CDR3 has 13 residues. The full variable domain, completed using reference TRBV5-8 and TRBJ1-1, is EAGVTQSPTHLIKTRGQQATLRCSPISGHTSVYWYQQALGLGLQFLLWYDEGEERNRGNFPPRFSGRQFPNYSSELNVNALELEDSALYLCASSPGGYTEAFFGQGTRLTVV.

J is TRBJ2-7 and V is TRBV7-8; D possibly uses TRBD1 or TRBD2 (5 bases each). The germline V gene encodes CDR1 SGHVS and CDR2 FQNEAQ. Trimming removed 2 bases from V and 5 bases from J, with 7 bases in between. The CDR3 runs 12 residues. CDR3 amino acids: CASSLWGNEQYF. In nucleotides, the CDR3 is TGTGCCAGCAGCTTATGGGGGAACGAGCAGTACTTC.

V gene TRBV9 combines with J gene TRBJ2-7; D tentatively reads TRBD1 or TRBD2 (5 bases each). CDR3 size: 16 residues. Trimming took 0 bases from V and 2 from J, leaving 15 bases between them. CDR1 is SGDLS, CDR2 YYNGEE, per germline. CDR3 amino acids: CASSVAGTPSTYEQYF. In DNA, the CDR3 is TGTGCCAGCAGCGTAGCAGGGACCCCATCCACCTACGAGCAGTACTTC.

The chain couples TRBV4-3 to TRBJ2-5; D tentatively fits TRBD1 or TRBD2 (6 bases each). Deletions cut 1 base from V and 5 bases from J, with 20 bases between. CDR1 LGHNA and CDR2 YSLEER come from the germline V gene. This CDR3 contains 17 residues. CDR3 region: CASSQGGAGSIGETQYF. The CDR3 DNA reads as TGCGCCAGCAGCCAAGGGGGGGCGGGTAGTATCGGCGAGACCCAGTACTTC.

The V call is TRBV10-3, the J call TRBJ2-5; D not resolved. V dropped 0 bases and J dropped 1 base, with 6 bases sitting between them. The CDR3 covers 14 residues. The germline gives CDR1 ENHRY, CDR2 SYGVKD. The CDR3 nucleotides read TGTGCCATCAGTGAGTCCATAGTCCAAGAGACCCAGTACTTC. Translation gives CAISESIVQETQYF.